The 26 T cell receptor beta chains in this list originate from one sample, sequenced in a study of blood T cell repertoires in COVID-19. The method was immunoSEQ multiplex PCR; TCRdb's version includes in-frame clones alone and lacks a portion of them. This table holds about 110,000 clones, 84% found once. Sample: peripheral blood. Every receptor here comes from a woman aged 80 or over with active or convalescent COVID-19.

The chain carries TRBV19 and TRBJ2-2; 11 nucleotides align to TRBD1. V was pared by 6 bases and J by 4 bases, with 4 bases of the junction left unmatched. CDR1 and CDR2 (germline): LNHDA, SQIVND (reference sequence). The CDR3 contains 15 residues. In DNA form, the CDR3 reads TGTGCCAGTAGAGCCGGGACAGGGGGCACCGGGGAGCTGTTTTTT. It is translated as CASRAGTGGTGELFF.

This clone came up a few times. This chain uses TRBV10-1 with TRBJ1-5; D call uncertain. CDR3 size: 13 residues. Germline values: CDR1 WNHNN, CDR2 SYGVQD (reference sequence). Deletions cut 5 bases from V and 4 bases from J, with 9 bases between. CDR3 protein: CASSRGANQPQHF. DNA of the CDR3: TGCGCCAGCAGTCGGGGAGCTAATCAGCCCCAGCATTTT.

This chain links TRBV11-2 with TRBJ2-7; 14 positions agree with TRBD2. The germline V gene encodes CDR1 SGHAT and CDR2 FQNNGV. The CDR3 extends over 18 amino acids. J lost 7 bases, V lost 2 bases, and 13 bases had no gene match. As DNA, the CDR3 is TGTGCCAGCAGCTTACCTAGACTAGCGGGAGGGCCCCAGGAGGAGCAGTACTTC. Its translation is CASSLPRLAGGPQEEQYF.

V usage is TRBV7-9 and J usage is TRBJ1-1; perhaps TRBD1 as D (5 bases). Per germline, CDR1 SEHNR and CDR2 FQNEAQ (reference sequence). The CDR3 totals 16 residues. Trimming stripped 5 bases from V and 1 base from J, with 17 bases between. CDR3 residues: CASSPPDTGGNTEAFF. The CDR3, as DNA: TGTGCCAGCAGCCCACCGGATACAGGCGGGAACACTGAAGCTTTCTTT.

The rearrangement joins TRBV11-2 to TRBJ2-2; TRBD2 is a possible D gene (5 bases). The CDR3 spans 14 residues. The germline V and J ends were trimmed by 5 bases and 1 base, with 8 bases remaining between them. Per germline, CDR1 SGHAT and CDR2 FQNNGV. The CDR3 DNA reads TGTGCCAGCAGCCAACTAGTGAACACCGGGGAGCTGTTTTTT. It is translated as CASSQLVNTGELFF.

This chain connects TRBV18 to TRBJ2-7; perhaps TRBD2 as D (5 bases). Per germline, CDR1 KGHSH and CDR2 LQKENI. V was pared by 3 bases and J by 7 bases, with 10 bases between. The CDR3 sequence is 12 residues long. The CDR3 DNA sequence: TGTGCCAGCTCACCTTTTTCGGGGGAGCAGTACTTC. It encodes CASSPFSGEQYF.

CDR3 sequence reads: CATSRLAGETQYF. In DNA form, the CDR3 reads TGTGCCACCAGTCGACTAGCGGGAGAGACCCAGTACTTC. The chain links TRBV24-1 to TRBJ2-5; 10 nucleotides align to TRBD2. J was trimmed by 4 bases and V by 6 bases; bases with no gene match: 1. This CDR3 is built from 13 residues. The V gene's germline CDR1 is KGHDR and CDR2 SFDVKD.

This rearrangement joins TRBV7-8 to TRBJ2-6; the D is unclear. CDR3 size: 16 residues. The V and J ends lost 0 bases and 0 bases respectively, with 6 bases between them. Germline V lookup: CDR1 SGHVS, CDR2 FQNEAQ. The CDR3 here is CASSLAPSSGANVLTF. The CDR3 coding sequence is TGTGCCAGCAGCTTAGCGCCTAGCTCTGGGGCCAACGTCCTGACTTTC.

The CDR3 protein is CASSNLDRAFGYTF. In nucleotides, the CDR3 is TGTGCCAGCAGCAACCTAGACAGGGCGTTTGGCTACACCTTC. This chain joins TRBV7-9 and TRBJ1-2; TRBD1 aligns across 7 bases. The CDR3 totals 14 residues. Germline loops: CDR1 SEHNR, CDR2 FQNEAQ (reference sequence). Germline trimming cut 5 bases from V and 7 bases from J; bases unmatched to any gene: 10.

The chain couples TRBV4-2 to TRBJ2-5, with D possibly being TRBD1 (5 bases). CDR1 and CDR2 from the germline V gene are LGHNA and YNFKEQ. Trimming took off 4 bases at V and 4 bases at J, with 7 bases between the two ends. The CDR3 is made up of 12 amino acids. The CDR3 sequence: CASSLGRETQYF. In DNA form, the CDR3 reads TGTGCCAGCAGCCTGGGGCGAGAGACCCAGTACTTC.

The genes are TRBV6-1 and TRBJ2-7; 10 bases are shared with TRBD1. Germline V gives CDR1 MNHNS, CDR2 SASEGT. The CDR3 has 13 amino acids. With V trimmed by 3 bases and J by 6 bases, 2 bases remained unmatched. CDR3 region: CASSEDRGGEQYF. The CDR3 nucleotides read TGTGCCAGCAGTGAGGACAGGGGGGGCGAGCAGTACTTC.

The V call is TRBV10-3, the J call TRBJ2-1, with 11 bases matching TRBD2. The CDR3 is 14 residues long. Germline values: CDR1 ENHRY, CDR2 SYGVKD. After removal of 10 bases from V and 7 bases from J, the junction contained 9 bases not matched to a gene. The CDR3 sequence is CATLLAGVRNEQFF. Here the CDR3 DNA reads TGTGCCACCTTACTAGCGGGAGTACGTAATGAGCAGTTCTTC.

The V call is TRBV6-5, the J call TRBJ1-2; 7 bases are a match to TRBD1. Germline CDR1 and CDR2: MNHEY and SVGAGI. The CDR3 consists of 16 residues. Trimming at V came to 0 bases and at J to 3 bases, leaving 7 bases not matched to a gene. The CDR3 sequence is CASSYSNTGTDYGYTF. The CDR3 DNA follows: TGTGCCAGCAGTTACTCTAATACCGGGACAGACTATGGCTACACCTTC.

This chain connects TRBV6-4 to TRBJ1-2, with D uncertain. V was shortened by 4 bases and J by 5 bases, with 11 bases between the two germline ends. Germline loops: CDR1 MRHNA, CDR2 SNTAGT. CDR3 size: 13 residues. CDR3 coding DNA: TGTGCCAGCAGTGTTTCGGTCGGTTATGGCTACACCTTC. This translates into CASSVSVGYGYTF.

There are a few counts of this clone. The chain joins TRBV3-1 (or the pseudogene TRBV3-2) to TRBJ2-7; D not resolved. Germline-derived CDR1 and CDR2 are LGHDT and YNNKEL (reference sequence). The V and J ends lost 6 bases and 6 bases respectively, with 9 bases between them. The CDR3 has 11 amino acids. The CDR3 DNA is TGTGCCAGCAGTCGAGGCGCCGAGCAGTACTTC. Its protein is CASSRGAEQYF.

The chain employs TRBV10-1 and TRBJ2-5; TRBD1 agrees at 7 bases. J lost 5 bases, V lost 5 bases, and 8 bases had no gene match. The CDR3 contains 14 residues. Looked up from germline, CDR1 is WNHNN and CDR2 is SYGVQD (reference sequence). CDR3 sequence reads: CASSPYRGSETQYF. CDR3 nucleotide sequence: TGCGCCAGCAGTCCCTACAGGGGATCGGAGACCCAGTACTTC.

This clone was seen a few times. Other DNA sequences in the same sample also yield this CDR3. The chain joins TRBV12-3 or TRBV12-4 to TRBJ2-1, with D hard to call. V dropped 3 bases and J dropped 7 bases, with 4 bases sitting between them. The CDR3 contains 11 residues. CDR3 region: CASSLRNEQFF. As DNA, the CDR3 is TGTGCCAGCAGTTTGCGGAATGAGCAGTTCTTC.

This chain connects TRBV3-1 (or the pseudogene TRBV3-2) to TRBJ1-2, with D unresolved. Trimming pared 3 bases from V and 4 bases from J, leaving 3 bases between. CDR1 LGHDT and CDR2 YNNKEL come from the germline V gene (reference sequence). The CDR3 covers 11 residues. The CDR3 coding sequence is TGTGCCAGCAGCCACCTCTATGGCTACACCTTC. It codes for CASSHLYGYTF.

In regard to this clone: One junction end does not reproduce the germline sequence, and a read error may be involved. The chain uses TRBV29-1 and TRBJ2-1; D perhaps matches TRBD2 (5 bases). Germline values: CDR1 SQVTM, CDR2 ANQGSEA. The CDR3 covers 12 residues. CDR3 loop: CSAARGYNEQLF. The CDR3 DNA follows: TGCAGCGCCGCCCGGGGTTACAATGAGCAGCTCTTC.

CDR3 sequence reads: CASSTGSYNEQFF. CDR3 DNA sequence: TGTGCCAGCAGCACAGGCTCCTACAATGAGCAGTTCTTC. The rearrangement joins TRBV12-3 or TRBV12-4 to TRBJ2-1; weak D call: TRBD1 (5 bases). The CDR3 is 13 residues long. Trimming stripped 6 bases from V and 0 bases from J, with 6 bases between.

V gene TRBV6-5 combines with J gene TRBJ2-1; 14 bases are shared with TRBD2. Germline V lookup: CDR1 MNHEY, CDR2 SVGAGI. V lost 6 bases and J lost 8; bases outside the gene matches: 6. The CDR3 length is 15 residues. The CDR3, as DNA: TGTGCCAGCAGCGGGGGACTAGCGGGAGTCTATGAGCAGTTCTTC. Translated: CASSGGLAGVYEQFF.

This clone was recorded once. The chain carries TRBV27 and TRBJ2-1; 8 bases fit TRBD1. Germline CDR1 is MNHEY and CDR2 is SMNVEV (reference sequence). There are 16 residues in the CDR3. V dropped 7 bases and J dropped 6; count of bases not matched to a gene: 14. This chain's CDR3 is CASNLGAQGAFNEQFF. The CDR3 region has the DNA TGTGCCAGCAATCTAGGGGCGCAGGGGGCTTTCAATGAGCAGTTCTTC.

The CDR3 sequence: CASSYRTSGRRHEQFF. For the CDR3, the DNA is TGTGCCAGCAGTTATCGAACTAGCGGGAGGCGACATGAGCAGTTCTTC. The chain carries TRBV6-6 and TRBJ2-1, with 12 positions matching TRBD2. Germline V CDR1 and CDR2: MNHNY, SVGAGI (reference sequence). This CDR3 has 16 amino acids. V shed 3 bases, J shed 8 bases, and the junction held 8 bases outside the gene matches.

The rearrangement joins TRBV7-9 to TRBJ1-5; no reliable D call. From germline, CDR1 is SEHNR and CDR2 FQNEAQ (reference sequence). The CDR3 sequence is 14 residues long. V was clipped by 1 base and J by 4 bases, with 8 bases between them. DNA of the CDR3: TGTGCCAGCAGCTTAGGTAGTTGGAATCAGCCCCAGCATTTT. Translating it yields CASSLGSWNQPQHF.

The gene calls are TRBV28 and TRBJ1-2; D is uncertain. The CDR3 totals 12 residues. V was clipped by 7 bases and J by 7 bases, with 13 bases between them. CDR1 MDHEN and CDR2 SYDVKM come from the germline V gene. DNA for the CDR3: TGTGCCAGCATTAGCGCTAACACTGGCTACACCTTC. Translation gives CASISANTGYTF.

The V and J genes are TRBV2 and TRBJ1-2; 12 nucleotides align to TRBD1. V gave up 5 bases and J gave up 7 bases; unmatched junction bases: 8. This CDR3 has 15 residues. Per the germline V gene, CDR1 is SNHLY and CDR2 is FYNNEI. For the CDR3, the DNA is TGTGCCAGCAGTTCCCTGGGGACAGGGGGCTTTGGCTACACCTTC. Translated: CASSSLGTGGFGYTF.